The text below deals with one T cell receptor beta chain. Its target is not known. Clones were sequenced by immunoSEQ multiplex PCR, and TCRdb holds only the in-frame ones, with some missing. The profile shows roughly 45,000 clones, over 60% of them singletons. This CDR3 is 15 amino acids long. V lost 6 bases, J lost 5 bases, and 8 bases stayed unmatched. Germline lookup yields CDR1 WSHSY and CDR2 SAAADI. This entry belongs to a study of vaccination effects on CD4 cells after COVID-19. Study as a whole: In the ViraFEST assay, antigen-specific CD4+ clonotypes were identified by expansion after peptide-pool stimulation. General study points: Common cold coronaviruses were cross-recognized by only 1 of 255 vaccine-induced clones in healthy vaccinees.

Upon completion of under eleven days in culture, CD4+ T cells were isolated. Vaccine administered to participants consisted of two doses of either BNT162b2 or mRNA-1273. Nucleocapsid antibodies were negative in the vaccine recipients, who had never had SARS-CoV-2 infection. On day 3 and again on day 7, half the medium was replaced with IL-2 medium. The rearrangement links TRBV10-2 to TRBJ2-5, with TRBD2 matching over 11 bases. This TCR derives from a human donor who received a COVID-19 vaccine. The source was CD4+ T cells from PBMCs cultured without peptide, collected after COVID-19 vaccination. The CDR3 spells CASRPGTSGGETQYF. The CDR3 nucleotides are TGCGCCAGCAGGCCCGGGACTAGCGGAGGGGAGACCCAGTACTTC.